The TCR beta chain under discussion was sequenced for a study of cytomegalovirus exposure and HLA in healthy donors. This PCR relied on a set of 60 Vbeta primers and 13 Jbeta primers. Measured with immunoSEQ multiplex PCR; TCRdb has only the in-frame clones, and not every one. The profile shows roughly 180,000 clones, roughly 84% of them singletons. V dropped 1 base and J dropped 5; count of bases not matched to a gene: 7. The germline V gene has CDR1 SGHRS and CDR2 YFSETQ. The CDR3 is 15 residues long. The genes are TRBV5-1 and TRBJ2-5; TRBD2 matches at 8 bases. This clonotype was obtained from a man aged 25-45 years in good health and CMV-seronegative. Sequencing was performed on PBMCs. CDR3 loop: CASSLSQREWETQYF. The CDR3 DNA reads TGCGCCAGCAGCTTGTCCCAGCGGGAGTGGGAGACCCAGTACTTC.